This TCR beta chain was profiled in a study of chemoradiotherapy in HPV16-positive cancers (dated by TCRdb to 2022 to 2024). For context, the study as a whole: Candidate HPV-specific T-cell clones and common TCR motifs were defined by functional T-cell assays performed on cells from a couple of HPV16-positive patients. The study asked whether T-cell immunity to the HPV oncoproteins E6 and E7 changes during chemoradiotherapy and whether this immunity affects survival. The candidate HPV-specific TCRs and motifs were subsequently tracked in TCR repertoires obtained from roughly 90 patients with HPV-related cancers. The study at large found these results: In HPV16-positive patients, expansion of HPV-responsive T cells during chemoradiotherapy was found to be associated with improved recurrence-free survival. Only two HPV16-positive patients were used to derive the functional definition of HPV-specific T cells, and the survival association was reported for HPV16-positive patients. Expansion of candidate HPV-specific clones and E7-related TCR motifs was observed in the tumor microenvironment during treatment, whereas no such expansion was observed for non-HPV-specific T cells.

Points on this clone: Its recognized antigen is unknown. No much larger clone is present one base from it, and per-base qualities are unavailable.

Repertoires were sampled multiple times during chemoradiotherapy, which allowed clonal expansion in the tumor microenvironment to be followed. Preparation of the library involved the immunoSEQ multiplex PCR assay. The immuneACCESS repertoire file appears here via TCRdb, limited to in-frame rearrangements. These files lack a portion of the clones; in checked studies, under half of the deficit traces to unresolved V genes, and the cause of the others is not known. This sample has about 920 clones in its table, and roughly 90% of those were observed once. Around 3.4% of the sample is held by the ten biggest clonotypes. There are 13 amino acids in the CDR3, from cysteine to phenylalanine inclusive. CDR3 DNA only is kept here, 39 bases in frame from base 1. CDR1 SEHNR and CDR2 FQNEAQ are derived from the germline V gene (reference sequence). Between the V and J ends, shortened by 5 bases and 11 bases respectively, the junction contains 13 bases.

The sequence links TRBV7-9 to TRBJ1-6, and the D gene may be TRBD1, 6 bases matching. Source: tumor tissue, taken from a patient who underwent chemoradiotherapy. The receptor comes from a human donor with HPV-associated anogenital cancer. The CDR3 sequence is CASSTGASTPLHF. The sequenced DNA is TGTGCCAGCAGCACGGGGGCATCGACACCCCTCCACTTT. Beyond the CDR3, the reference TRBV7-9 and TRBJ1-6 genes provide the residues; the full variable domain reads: DTGVSQNPRHKITKRGQNVTFRCDPISEHNRLYWYRQTLGQGPEFLTYFQNEAQLEKSRLLSDRFSAERPKGSFSTLEIQRTEQGDSAMYLCASSTGASTPLHFGNGTRLTVT.